The next 26 T cell receptor beta chains were all read from a single sample in a study of control samples from healthy donors and cancer patients. Measured with immunoSEQ multiplex PCR; TCRdb has only the in-frame clones, and not every one. The data hold about 130,000 clones, with 80% to 95% observed a single time. The sequenced material came from blood. The receptor source for this set is a man aged 35 to 55 in good health.

The rearrangement uses TRBV5-1 and TRBJ2-7; D not resolved. Trimming left V 2 bases short and J 5 bases short, with 14 bases between. The CDR3 is made up of 14 amino acids. In germline, CDR1 is SGHRS, CDR2 YFSETQ. CDR3 sequence: CASSLIARPNEQYF. The CDR3 coding sequence is TGCGCCAGCAGCTTAATCGCCAGGCCCAACGAGCAGTACTTC.

The V gene is TRBV18, the J gene TRBJ1-5; weak D call: TRBD1 (6 bases). The V and J ends lost 5 bases and 0 bases respectively, with 14 bases between them. The V gene's germline CDR1 is KGHSH and CDR2 LQKENI. The CDR3 spans 16 residues. CDR3 nucleotide sequence: TGTGCCAGCTCAAGAGACAGGCTATCTAGCAATCAGCCCCAGCATTTT. Amino acid sequence: CASSRDRLSSNQPQHF.

This chain joins TRBV11-2 and TRBJ1-1; 7 nucleotides match TRBD1. The trim removed 3 bases at V and 5 bases at J, leaving 3 bases unmatched. Germline assignment: CDR1 SGHAT and CDR2 FQNNGV. The CDR3 runs to 13 residues. Here the CDR3 reads CASSLAGGTEAFF. DNA for the CDR3: TGTGCCAGCAGCTTGGCAGGGGGGACTGAAGCTTTCTTT.

This clone was seen more than once but under ten times. The chain is built from TRBV5-1 and TRBJ1-1; TRBD1 matches 8 bases. The V and J ends lost 4 bases and 4 bases, in that order; junction bases with no gene match: 3. The CDR3 totals 13 residues. Germline V gives CDR1 SGHRS, CDR2 YFSETQ. The CDR3 sequence: CASSMGQATEAFF. The CDR3 DNA reads as TGCGCCAGCAGCATGGGACAGGCCACTGAAGCTTTCTTT. The full variable domain, with the rest looked up from reference TRBV5-1 and TRBJ1-1, is KAGVTQTPRYLIKTRGQQVTLSCSPISGHRSVSWYQQTPGQGLQFLFEYFSETQRNKGNFPGRFSGRQFSNSRSEMNVSTLELGDSALYLCASSMGQATEAFFGQGTRLTVV.

The chain combines TRBV6-2 or TRBV6-3 with TRBJ2-1; D might be TRBD2 (5 bases). Trimming cost V 2 bases and J 3 bases, with 14 bases left between them. The CDR3 is 16 amino acids. Per germline, CDR1 MNHEY and CDR2 SVGEGT. Written as DNA, the CDR3 is TGTGCCAGCAGTTACCGCCCAGCGGAGATCTACAATGAGCAGTTCTTC. Protein sequence: CASSYRPAEIYNEQFF.

This rearrangement joins TRBV6-1 to TRBJ1-4; 8 nucleotides match TRBD1. Per germline, CDR1 MNHNS and CDR2 SASEGT. V was pared by 1 base and J by 4 bases, with 2 bases of the junction left unmatched. CDR3 length: 15 residues. DNA for the CDR3: TGTGCCAGCAGTGAAGACAGGGGGAATAATGAAAAACTGTTTTTT. It encodes CASSEDRGNNEKLFF.

The CDR3 region has the DNA TGTGCCAGCAGTTACTCGGCCAGCACAGATACGCAGTATTTT. This codes for CASSYSASTDTQYF. The genes are TRBV6-6 and TRBJ2-3; no reliable D call. This CDR3 contains 14 residues. Trimming removed 0 bases at V and 0 bases at J, with 4 bases between. Per germline, CDR1 MNHNY and CDR2 SVGAGI (reference sequence).

The chain joins TRBV9 to TRBJ1-2, with D maybe TRBD1 (6 bases). V was pared by 4 bases and J by 3 bases, with 22 bases between. CDR1 SGDLS and CDR2 YYNGEE come from the germline V gene. This CDR3 contains 17 residues. The CDR3 DNA follows: TGTGCCAGCAGCCCACCAGAGGGGGGAGCTTTCGACTATGGCTACACCTTC. Protein sequence: CASSPPEGGAFDYGYTF.

The gene calls are TRBV6-5 and TRBJ2-3; D assignment may be TRBD1 or TRBD2 (6 bases each). Trimming removed 6 bases at V and 3 bases at J, with 16 bases between. This CDR3 has 15 amino acids. Germline loops: CDR1 MNHEY, CDR2 SVGAGI. CDR3 in amino acids: CASSRGQELTDTQYF. In nucleotides, the CDR3 is TGTGCCAGCAGCCGGGGGCAGGAGCTAACAGATACGCAGTATTTT.

The chain links TRBV5-1 to TRBJ1-2, with D uncertain. This CDR3 comprises 16 residues. The ends were cut back, 6 bases at V and 3 bases at J, with 21 bases in the middle. The germline CDR1 and CDR2 sequences are SGHRS and YFSETQ. CDR3 in DNA: TGCGCCAGCAATGGTCTCGACACCGCCGGGGACTATGGCTACACCTTC. This codes for CASNGLDTAGDYGYTF.

In DNA, the CDR3 is TGCGCCAGCAGCCCGGGCCCAGGGCCGAACACTGAAGCTTTCTTT. Its translation is CASSPGPGPNTEAFF. The gene calls are TRBV5-1 and TRBJ1-1; D is possibly TRBD1 (5 bases). The CDR3 loop spans 15 amino acids. Per the germline V gene, CDR1 is SGHRS and CDR2 is YFSETQ. Trimming stripped 4 bases from V and 1 base from J, with 14 bases between.

The V gene is TRBV18, the J gene TRBJ2-1; 7 nucleotides align to TRBD1. This CDR3 region has 14 residues. Germline trimming cut 5 bases from V and 3 bases from J; bases unmatched to any gene: 4. Germline V gives CDR1 KGHSH, CDR2 LQKENI. The CDR3 protein is CASSSGQIYNEQFF. The CDR3 DNA sequence: TGTGCCAGCTCATCGGGACAGATCTACAATGAGCAGTTCTTC.

The chain couples TRBV10-3 to TRBJ2-5, with TRBD1 matching over 8 bases. Losses at the gene ends were 8 bases for V and 1 base for J; bases not matched to a gene: 6. The CDR3 has 14 amino acids. The germline CDR1 and CDR2 sequences are ENHRY and SYGVKD. The chain's CDR3 is CAIGGQGSQETQYF. In nucleotides, the CDR3 is TGTGCCATCGGTGGACAGGGCTCCCAAGAGACCCAGTACTTC.

This clone was seen just once. The gene calls are TRBV28 and TRBJ1-3; 8 bases map to TRBD1. The germline CDR1 and CDR2 sequences are MDHEN and SYDVKM. This CDR3 has 14 amino acids. With V trimmed by 6 bases and J by 4 bases, 5 bases remained unmatched. The CDR3 sequence: CASRSQGAGNTIYF. The DNA for the CDR3 is TGTGCCAGCAGGTCTCAGGGGGCGGGAAACACCATATATTTT.

The chain carries TRBV5-6 and TRBJ1-5; D may be TRBD1 (6 bases). In germline, CDR1 is SGHDT, CDR2 YYEEEE. This CDR3 is 14 amino acids long. Between the trimmed V and J ends, which lost 3 bases and 1 base, there was a span of 8 bases. The CDR3: CASSSQGSNQPQHF. Written as DNA, the CDR3 is TGTGCCAGCAGCTCTCAGGGGAGCAATCAGCCCCAGCATTTT.

The V gene is TRBV30, the J gene TRBJ1-5; D gene uncertain. The CDR3 runs to 15 residues. V was shortened by 1 base and J by 4 bases, with 14 bases between the two germline ends. CDR1 GTSNPN and CDR2 SVGIG come from the germline V gene (reference sequence). CDR3 loop: CAWSEGQLSNQPQHF. For the CDR3, the DNA is TGTGCCTGGAGTGAAGGGCAGCTCTCAAATCAGCCCCAGCATTTT. The full variable domain, with the rest looked up from reference TRBV30 and TRBJ1-5, is SQTIHQWPATLVQPVGSPLSLECTVEGTSNPNLYWYRQAAGRGLQLLFYSVGIGQISSEVPQNLSASRPQDRQFILSSKKLLLSDSGFYLCAWSEGQLSNQPQHFGDGTRLSIL.

V gene TRBV5-1 combines with J gene TRBJ2-1; perhaps TRBD1 as D (6 bases). CDR1 is SGHRS and CDR2 is YFSETQ in the germline V gene. Between the trimmed V and J ends, which lost 2 bases and 0 bases, there was a span of 9 bases. This CDR3 spans 15 amino acids. The CDR3 is CASSLQGSSYNEQFF. The CDR3 DNA follows: TGCGCCAGCAGCTTACAGGGCAGCTCCTACAATGAGCAGTTCTTC.

This clone was seen a single time. The rearrangement links TRBV13 to TRBJ2-7; TRBD1 might be the D (6 bases). Deletions cut 5 bases from V and 0 bases from J, with 17 bases between. The germline V gene has CDR1 PRHDT and CDR2 FYEKMQ (reference sequence). The CDR3 runs 16 residues. In nucleotides, the CDR3 is TGTGCCAGCAGCCCAAATAACAGGGTGAGCTCCTACGAGCAGTACTTC. It is translated as CASSPNNRVSSYEQYF.

The V gene is TRBV7-9, the J gene TRBJ2-3; D remains unclear. Trimming stripped 3 bases from V and 0 bases from J, with 13 bases between. The germline gives CDR1 SEHNR, CDR2 FQNEAQ (reference sequence). This CDR3 is built from 16 residues. The CDR3 nucleotides read TGTGCCAGCAGCTTCCCGGCCTCCTCTAGCACAGATACGCAGTATTTT. Protein product: CASSFPASSSTDTQYF.

The gene calls are TRBV19 and TRBJ1-2, with a weak D call TRBD1 (6 bases). The length of the CDR3 is 15 residues. Trimming removed 3 bases from V and 3 bases from J, with 14 bases in between. The V gene's germline CDR1 is LNHDA and CDR2 SQIVND (reference sequence). CDR3 residues: CASSIWDTNHYGYTF. The CDR3 DNA sequence: TGTGCCAGTAGTATTTGGGACACCAATCACTATGGCTACACCTTC.

The chain recombines TRBV24-1 with TRBJ2-5; D is uncertain. Germline CDR1 KGHDR, CDR2 SFDVKD. The CDR3 consists of 13 residues. V was cut by 9 bases and J by 0 bases, with 10 bases left in between. This CDR3 is CATYDQDQETQYF. DNA for the CDR3: TGTGCCACCTACGACCAGGACCAAGAGACCCAGTACTTC.

This sequence joins TRBV12-3 or TRBV12-4 and TRBJ2-1; 12 nucleotides agree with TRBD2. The CDR3 has 13 amino acids. With V trimmed by 4 bases and J by 10 bases, 2 bases remained unmatched. The CDR3 bases are TGTGCCAGCAGTTCTCTAGCGGGGGGGGAGCAGTTCTTC. Encoded protein: CASSSLAGGEQFF.

This clone is a singleton in its sample. The DNA for the CDR3 is TGTGCCAGCAGTGACACACATCCCAACAGGGATTATAGCAATCAGCCCCAGCATTTT. It is translated as CASSDTHPNRDYSNQPQHF. This chain uses TRBV6-4 with TRBJ1-5, with D maybe TRBD1 (6 bases). The CDR3 consists of 19 residues. V lost 2 bases and J lost 0, with 20 bases in between. Germline loops: CDR1 MRHNA, CDR2 SNTAGT.

The chain combines TRBV7-9 with TRBJ1-4; 10 bases line up with TRBD1. After removal of 5 bases from V and 0 bases from J, the junction contained 12 bases not matched to a gene. CDR3 size: 19 residues. Per germline, CDR1 SEHNR and CDR2 FQNEAQ (reference sequence). In nucleotides, the CDR3 is TGTGCCAGCAGCCCCCAACCCGGGACAGGGGTTCCAACTAATGAAAAACTGTTTTTT. This encodes CASSPQPGTGVPTNEKLFF.

V is TRBV21-1 and J is TRBJ1-1. TRBV21-1 has pseudogene status. This CDR3 is built from 15 residues. The CDR3: CASSEMGGVNTEAFF. The CDR3 coding sequence is TGTGCCAGTTCCGAAATGGGGGGGGTGAACACTGAAGCTTTCTTT.

The chain combines TRBV7-2 with TRBJ2-3, with 8 bases that match TRBD2. With 2 bases clipped from V and 5 bases from J, the junction kept 6 bases outside the gene matches. Germline lookup yields CDR1 SGHTA and CDR2 FQGNSA. The CDR3 is made up of 15 amino acids. CDR3 nucleotide sequence: TGTGCCAGCAGCTTACACGGGGGGGACAAAGATACGCAGTATTTT. As protein: CASSLHGGDKDTQYF.